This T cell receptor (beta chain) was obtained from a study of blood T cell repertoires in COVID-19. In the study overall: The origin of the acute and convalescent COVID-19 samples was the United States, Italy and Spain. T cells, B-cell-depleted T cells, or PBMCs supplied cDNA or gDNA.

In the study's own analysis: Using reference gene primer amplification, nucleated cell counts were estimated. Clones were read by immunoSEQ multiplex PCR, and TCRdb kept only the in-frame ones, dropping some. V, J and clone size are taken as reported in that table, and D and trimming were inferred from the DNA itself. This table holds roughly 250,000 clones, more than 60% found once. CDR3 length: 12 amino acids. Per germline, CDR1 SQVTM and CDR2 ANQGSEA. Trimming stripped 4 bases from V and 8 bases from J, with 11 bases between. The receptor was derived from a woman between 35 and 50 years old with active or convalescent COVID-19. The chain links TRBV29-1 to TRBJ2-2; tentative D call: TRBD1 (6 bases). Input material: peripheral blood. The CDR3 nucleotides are TGCAGCGTTGGGCAGGGGAAGGGGGAGCTGTTTTTT. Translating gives CSVGQGKGELFF.